This T cell receptor beta chain comes out of a study of blood T cell repertoires in COVID-19 (dated by TCRdb to 2020 to 2022). At the level of the whole study: The collaborator samples originated in the United States, Italy and Spain and spanned the acute and convalescent phases of COVID-19. The material from the prospective study consisted of cDNA or gDNA derived from T cells, B-cell-depleted T cells, or PBMCs. Subjects who had been exposed to COVID-19, were actively infected with it, or had recovered from it provided the deeply sampled blood TCRbeta repertoires that made up the dataset. The repertoires were released in a freely available public database meant as a resource for research on the immune response to SARS-CoV-2. The samples were drawn from the first 160 participants of the ongoing ImmuneRACE study and from some 1,300 subjects provided by 6 global collaborators. A de-identified subject ID, COVID-19 status, age in years and sex were almost always included in the sample metadata. Where available, HLA class I and class II types were taken from metadata supplied by the sample provider and were not determined by assay-based typing. Overall study outcomes, separate from this receptor: Clinical and demographic metadata were provided uncurated, with the amount varying by source and participant.

Per the germline V gene (reference sequence), LNHDA is the CDR1 and SQIVND is the CDR2. The CDR3 covers 14 residues, taking in both the cysteine and the phenylalanine. Just CDR3 DNA is preserved here, 42 bases in frame from base 1. V and J are truncated by 2 bases and 6 bases respectively, leaving an intervening sequence of 13 bases. At one collaborating source in Seattle, patients were enrolled during active infection and were followed longitudinally through the course of disease. Collaborating institutions collected whole blood in K2EDTA tubes following their own protocols. For TCRbeta analysis, collaborator samples were shipped as frozen whole blood, as isolated PBMCs, or as DNA extracted from either sample type. About this clone itself: Its antigen has not been determined. Base qualities are not at hand, and no much larger clone is one base apart.

TCRbeta CDR3 regions were amplified from genomic DNA using the immunoSEQ Assay, a bias-controlled multiplex PCR. Turning to the authors' computational methods: Nucleated cell counts per sample were estimated from amplification of reference gene primers within the assay. To quantify the absolute abundance of each unique TCRbeta CDR3 rearrangement, sequence reads were collapsed and filtered. Productive Simpson clonality was computed per sample as the square root of Simpson's diversity index over productive rearrangements. What TCRdb holds here is the immuneACCESS table cut down to in-frame rearrangements. Part of the clones is not present; checked against another copy, under half of the missing clones reflect an unresolved V gene, and the others are unexplained. V and J calls and clone size follow that table, whereas D and trimming were derived from the DNA. The sample table contains approximately 460,000 clones; only one count was recorded for 75% to 90% of them. In total, the top ten clones hold 0.7% to 1% of the sample.

Sample: peripheral blood. The TCR was taken from a man between 18 and 29 years old with COVID-19, enrolled during active disease. The chain is encoded by TRBV19 joined to TRBJ1-2; the D segment cannot be called with confidence. The nucleotide sequence reads TGTGCCAGTAGTATAAGTACCAGGTTTGATGGCTACACCTTC. Its amino acids are CASSISTRFDGYTF.